One sample yielded the 26 T cell receptor beta chains listed below, sequenced in a study of lymphopenia after photon versus proton radiotherapy. Sequenced by immunoSEQ multiplex PCR; TCRdb stores in-frame clones only, minus some. The table includes 50,000 or so clones, 92% detected once. The sample consisted of peripheral blood, taken from a patient treated with photon-based radiotherapy. Receptors originate from a woman aged 35 to 49 with cholangiocarcinoma.

The chain joins TRBV7-3 to TRBJ2-1; 7 positions match TRBD2. Germline V lookup: CDR1 SGHTA, CDR2 FQGTGA. V lost 5 bases, J lost 6 bases, and 10 bases stayed unmatched. This CDR3 has 15 amino acids. This CDR3 reads CASSTSVGVTNEQFF. The CDR3 nucleotides are TGTGCCAGCAGCACTAGCGTGGGGGTAACCAATGAGCAGTTCTTC. Filled out from reference TRBV7-3 and TRBJ2-1, the complete variable domain reads GAGVSQTPSNKVTEKGKYVELRCDPISGHTALYWYRQSLGQGPEFLIYFQGTGAADDSGLPNDRFFAVRPEGSVSTLKIQRTERGDSAVYLCASSTSVGVTNEQFFGPGTRLTVL.

There are a few counts of this clone. The CDR3 here is CASSPPVQNTEAFF. DNA for the CDR3: TGTGCCAGCTCACCACCGGTTCAGAACACTGAAGCTTTCTTT. The chain recombines TRBV18 with TRBJ1-1, with D hard to call. V was shortened by 0 bases and J by 1 base, with 6 bases between the two germline ends. Germline assignment: CDR1 KGHSH and CDR2 LQKENI. The CDR3 length is 14 residues.

This chain connects TRBV19 to TRBJ2-1, with 13 bases lining up with TRBD2. Germline trimming cut 4 bases from V and 5 bases from J; bases unmatched to any gene: 5. The CDR3 loop spans 16 amino acids. Germline V gene data show CDR1 as LNHDA and CDR2 as SQIVND (reference sequence). CDR3 residues: CASSTGLAGDHNEQFF. As DNA, the CDR3 is TGTGCCAGTAGTACTGGACTAGCGGGGGACCACAATGAGCAGTTCTTC.

The V call is TRBV6-5, the J call TRBJ1-1; tentative D call: TRBD1 (5 bases). The length of the CDR3 is 14 residues. Trimming removed 5 bases at V and 1 base at J, with 11 bases between. Germline V lookup: CDR1 MNHEY, CDR2 SVGAGI. The CDR3 coding sequence is TGTGCCAGCAGTCCATACCAGGGGAACACTGAAGCTTTCTTT. Protein: CASSPYQGNTEAFF.

The chain recombines TRBV20-1 with TRBJ2-3, with D uncertain. CDR3 length equals 11 residues. Germline assignment: CDR1 DFQATT and CDR2 SNEGSKA (reference sequence). The germline V and J ends were trimmed by 5 bases and 2 bases, with 5 bases remaining between them. The CDR3, as DNA: TGCAGTGCTGGCTCCACAGATACGCAGTATTTT. This sequence encodes CSAGSTDTQYF.

The V and J genes are TRBV18 and TRBJ2-3; D uncertain. V was cut by 3 bases and J by 5 bases, with 3 bases left in between. CDR3 length: 11 residues. Germline CDR1 is KGHSH and CDR2 is LQKENI. The CDR3 here is CASSPGDTQYF. CDR3 DNA: TGTGCCAGCTCACCGGGAGATACGCAGTATTTT.

A single count supports this clone. The rearrangement links TRBV2 to TRBJ1-5; possibly TRBD1 for D (6 bases). The CDR3 has 14 amino acids. Between the trimmed V and J ends, which lost 6 bases and 2 bases, there was a span of 11 bases. Germline loops: CDR1 SNHLY, CDR2 FYNNEI. This CDR3 reads CASSAQGRNQPQHF. CDR3 in DNA: TGTGCCAGCAGCGCACAGGGTCGCAATCAGCCCCAGCATTTT.

This clone was seen a single time. The V call is TRBV11-2, the J call TRBJ2-7, with D maybe TRBD2 (5 bases). Trimming cost V 5 bases and J 5 bases, with 16 bases left between them. CDR3 length equals 14 residues. Germline CDR1 and CDR2: SGHAT and FQNNGV. The CDR3 DNA reads as TGTGCCAGCAGCACATGGCGGGCGGGTGACGAGCAGTACTTC. Its translation: CASSTWRAGDEQYF.

This chain links TRBV29-1 with TRBJ2-5, with 12 bases fitting TRBD2. This CDR3 spans 12 amino acids. Trimming took 6 bases from V and 6 from J; bases not matched to a gene: 2. The germline V gene has CDR1 SQVTM and CDR2 ANQGSEA. CDR3: CSVRTSGKTQYF. Here the CDR3 DNA reads TGCAGCGTCAGGACTAGCGGGAAGACCCAGTACTTC.

The genes are TRBV6-1 and TRBJ1-6; D is uncertain. Germline CDR1 MNHNS, CDR2 SASEGT. CDR3 length: 13 amino acids. Trimming removed 3 bases from V and 6 bases from J, with 6 bases in between. The CDR3 DNA follows: TGTGCCAGCAGTGACGCCTCTAATTCACCCCTCCACTTT. This translates into CASSDASNSPLHF.

The chain recombines TRBV6-5 with TRBJ2-7; D tentatively fits TRBD1 or TRBD2 (7 bases each). Germline V gene data show CDR1 as MNHEY and CDR2 as SVGAGI. The V end lost 5 bases, the J end lost 6 bases, and 17 bases lay between the germline ends. The CDR3 runs 14 residues. The CDR3 spells CASSHRGDSGEQYF. The CDR3 DNA follows: TGTGCCAGCAGTCACCGGGGGGACAGCGGCGAGCAGTACTTC.

The CDR3 spells CAWSVSIGGPYEQYF. CDR3 in DNA: TGTGCCTGGAGTGTATCGATCGGCGGACCCTACGAGCAGTACTTC. This sequence joins TRBV30 and TRBJ2-7; no reliable D call. Germline V gene sequence: CDR1 GTSNPN, CDR2 SVGIG (reference sequence). The CDR3 runs to 15 residues. V lost 0 bases to trimming and J lost 2 bases, with 14 bases between them.

The chain combines TRBV19 with TRBJ1-4; TRBD1 is a possible D gene (6 bases). Trimming stripped 6 bases from V and 1 base from J, with 9 bases between. The CDR3 is made up of 14 amino acids. The germline CDR1 and CDR2 sequences are LNHDA and SQIVND (reference sequence). The CDR3: CASRPTGTNEKLFF. CDR3 sequence (DNA): TGTGCCAGTAGACCGACAGGAACTAATGAAAAACTGTTTTTT.

CDR3 in amino acids: CASSVAGADTEAFF. CDR3 coding DNA: TGTGCCAGCAGCGTAGCAGGGGCGGACACTGAAGCTTTCTTT. The V gene is TRBV9, the J gene TRBJ1-1; possible D gene TRBD1, 6 bases. V lost 0 bases and J lost 3, with 9 bases in between. The CDR3 has 14 amino acids. CDR1 is SGDLS and CDR2 is YYNGEE in the germline V gene.

The CDR3 DNA reads TGTGCCAGCAGCCCAGGGGGCGATAATTCACCCCTCCACTTT. Encoded protein: CASSPGGDNSPLHF. The chain combines TRBV28 with TRBJ1-6, with TRBD1 identical over 8 bases. Germline values: CDR1 MDHEN, CDR2 SYDVKM. The CDR3 extends over 14 amino acids. The J segment lost 5 bases and the V segment lost 6 bases, leaving 3 bases of the junction unmatched. The variable domain in full, with the rest retrieved from reference TRBV28 and TRBJ1-6, is DVKVTQSSRYLVKRTGEKVFLECVQDMDHENMFWYRQDPGLGLRLIYFSYDVKMKEKGDIPEGYSVSREKKERFSLILESASTNQTSMYLCASSPGGDNSPLHFGNGTRLTVT.

J is TRBJ1-5 and V is TRBV28; possibly TRBD1 for D (6 bases). CDR3 length equals 16 residues. CDR1 and CDR2 (germline): MDHEN, SYDVKM. The germline V and J ends were trimmed by 6 bases and 1 base, with 16 bases remaining between them. The CDR3 here is CASRGTGGWSNQPQHF. CDR3 bases: TGTGCCAGCAGGGGGACGGGGGGCTGGAGCAATCAGCCCCAGCATTTT.

This rearrangement joins TRBV7-3 to TRBJ1-2; D is unresolved. Trimming left V 5 bases short and J 4 bases short, with 17 bases between. The CDR3 is made up of 15 amino acids. Germline V lookup: CDR1 SGHTA, CDR2 FQGTGA. CDR3 DNA sequence: TGTGCCAGCAGCCCTACCCCAGGCAGTCGCTATGGCTACACCTTC. Translation gives CASSPTPGSRYGYTF.

This chain connects TRBV7-9 to TRBJ2-2; D is unclear. The CDR3 runs 14 residues. Germline V CDR1 and CDR2: SEHNR, FQNEAQ (reference sequence). V lost 1 base to trimming and J lost 5 bases, with 8 bases between them. Written as DNA, the CDR3 is TGTGCCAGCAGCTTAGTAGAGAGAACCGGGGAGCTGTTTTTT. Translated, it gives CASSLVERTGELFF.

This chain connects TRBV11-3 to TRBJ1-2; D is ambiguous. Germline V gives CDR1 SGHNT, CDR2 YENEEA. CDR3 length: 11 residues. Trimming removed 1 base at V and 7 bases at J, with 4 bases between. CDR3: CASSLGVGYTF. Written as DNA, the CDR3 is TGTGCCAGCAGCTTAGGGGTTGGCTACACCTTC.

V gene TRBV5-5 combines with J gene TRBJ2-2, with D unclear. Germline V gene sequence: CDR1 SGHKS, CDR2 YYEKEE (reference sequence). V lost 4 bases to trimming and J lost 0 bases, with 13 bases between them. This CDR3 comprises 16 residues. The CDR3 coding sequence is TGTGCCAGCAGCCCGACGGTGATCCCGAACACCGGGGAGCTGTTTTTT. This gives the protein CASSPTVIPNTGELFF.

This chain links TRBV11-3 with TRBJ2-1, with TRBD1 matching 11 bases. The CDR3 length is 16 residues. V was clipped by 5 bases and J by 8 bases; unmatched bases: 11. Germline-derived CDR1 and CDR2 are SGHNT and YENEEA. CDR3 amino acids: CASSPDWTGGSDEQFF. In DNA form, the CDR3 reads TGTGCCAGCAGCCCCGATTGGACAGGGGGCTCGGATGAGCAGTTCTTC.

V and J are TRBV7-2 and TRBJ1-5, with a possible D match to TRBD1 (5 bases). The CDR3 has 16 residues. CDR1 is SGHTA and CDR2 is FQGNSA in the germline V gene. V was clipped by 1 base and J by 6 bases, with 16 bases between them. Written as DNA, the CDR3 is TGTGCCAGCAGCTTAGTGTGGGGCAGCTCCACTCAGCCCCAGCATTTT. This sequence encodes CASSLVWGSSTQPQHF. Based on the CDR3 plus reference TRBV7-2 and TRBJ1-5, the full variable domain is GAGVSQSPSNKVTEKGKDVELRCDPISGHTALYWYRQSLGQGLEFLIYFQGNSAPDKSGLPSDRFSAERTGGSVSTLTIQRTQQEDSAVYLCASSLVWGSSTQPQHFGDGTRLSIL.

The genes are TRBV13 and TRBJ2-5; D uncertain. The CDR3 has 13 residues. Germline V gene sequence: CDR1 PRHDT, CDR2 FYEKMQ (reference sequence). V gave up 2 bases and J gave up 1 base, with 5 bases separating them. The CDR3 here is CASSLIPQETQYF. The CDR3 DNA follows: TGTGCCAGCAGCTTAATACCCCAAGAGACCCAGTACTTC. The variable domain in full, completed from reference TRBV13 and TRBJ2-5, reads AAGVIQSPRHLIKEKRETATLKCYPIPRHDTVYWYQQGPGQDPQFLISFYEKMQSDKGSIPDRFSAQQFSDYHSELNMSSLELGDSALYFCASSLIPQETQYFGPGTRLLVL.

The chain employs TRBV6-1 and TRBJ1-1; 7 bases line up with TRBD1. This CDR3 has 15 amino acids. V lost 2 bases, J lost 6 bases, and 9 bases stayed unmatched. Germline CDR1 reads MNHNS; CDR2 reads SASEGT. In DNA form, the CDR3 reads TGTGCCAGCAGTGAACTAGAGGGGGCGCGGTCTGAAGCTTTCTTT. Its translation is CASSELEGARSEAFF.

J is TRBJ2-7 and V is TRBV5-6; D may match TRBD1 or TRBD2 (6 bases each). This CDR3 comprises 16 residues. CDR1 and CDR2 from the germline V gene are SGHDT and YYEEEE. V was trimmed by 4 bases and J by 2 bases, leaving 19 bases between them. The CDR3 loop reads CASSGYSGGRPYEQYF. The DNA for the CDR3 is TGTGCCAGCAGCGGTTATAGTGGGGGGCGCCCCTACGAGCAGTACTTC.

The V call is TRBV27, the J call TRBJ2-2; D is possibly TRBD1 (7 bases). Trimming took 5 bases from V and 7 from J, leaving 23 bases between them. Germline V CDR1 and CDR2: MNHEY, SMNVEV (reference sequence). The CDR3 sequence is 17 residues long. CDR3 DNA sequence: TGTGCCAGCAGTCTCAGGGGGGTCAATCCCCCAAGCGGGGAGCTGTTTTTT. Its translation: CASSLRGVNPPSGELFF.